The rows below give T cell receptor beta chains drawn from one sample of a study of response to subunit inactivated influenza vaccine. TCRdb reprocessed the RT-PCR reads via MiXCR and lists one record per CDR3 protein. The sample has some 800,000 distinct CDR3 sequences, around 21% seen once; the top ten hold roughly a tenth. Here the sequenced sample was PBMCs from blood, taken more than 4 days after vaccination. The receptors were sampled from a man aged 50 to 60 who received an inactivated influenza vaccine. CDR3s include the opening cysteine and the closing phenylalanine or tryptophan. The order of the fields is D gene, J gene, V gene, clone size, CDR3 DNA, CDR3 protein. The D gene is left open where the match is weak. Some rows have no size entry. The others give once, few or many, or a class for an expanded clone.

D gene: TRBD2; J gene: TRBJ2-7; V gene: TRBV9; clone size: few; CDR3 DNA: TGTGCCAGCAGCGTAGCGGGAGGAGGTTACGAGCAGTACTTC; CDR3 protein: CASSVAGGGYEQYF
D gene: .; J gene: TRBJ2-7; V gene: TRBV2; clone size: .; CDR3 DNA: TGTGCCAGCAGTGACCATGGGGGCGGCGAGCAGTACTTC; CDR3 protein: CASSDHGGGEQYF
D gene: .; J gene: TRBJ2-2; V gene: TRBV12-3/TRBV12-4; clone size: .; CDR3 DNA: TGTGCCAGCAGCCCATGGGGTGGGGAGCTGTTTTTT; CDR3 protein: CASSPWGGELFF
D gene: .; J gene: TRBJ2-1; V gene: TRBV12-3/TRBV12-4; clone size: many; CDR3 DNA: TGTGCCAGCGCCACAGGGTACAATGAGCAGTTCTTC; CDR3 protein: CASATGYNEQFF
D gene: .; J gene: TRBJ1-6; V gene: TRBV5-1; clone size: .; CDR3 DNA: TGCGCCAGCAGCTTGGCCGGGGGTTATAATTCACCCCTCCACTTT; CDR3 protein: CASSLAGGYNSPLHF
D gene: .; J gene: TRBJ2-2; V gene: TRBV29-1; clone size: few; CDR3 DNA: TGCAGCGTTGCCCGGACCGACCCCGGGGAGCTGTTTTTT; CDR3 protein: CSVARTDPGELFF
D gene: .; J gene: TRBJ1-5; V gene: TRBV7-2; clone size: .; CDR3 DNA: TGTGCCAGCAGCTTAGAGAGGGGGGTTCGGCAGCCCCAGCATTTT; CDR3 protein: CASSLERGVRQPQHF
D gene: TRBD2; J gene: TRBJ2-1; V gene: TRBV10-3; clone size: few; CDR3 DNA: TGTGCCATCAGTGAGAAATCGGGACAGGGACTAGCGGGACGGAATGAGCAGTTCTTC; CDR3 protein: CAISEKSGQGLAGRNEQFF
D gene: .; J gene: TRBJ2-7; V gene: TRBV7-9; clone size: .; CDR3 DNA: TGTGCCAGCAGCTTAAGTGGGATCGGGTACGAGCAGTACTTC; CDR3 protein: CASSLSGIGYEQYF
D gene: TRBD1; J gene: TRBJ2-1; V gene: TRBV7-9; clone size: many; CDR3 DNA: TGTGCCAGCAGCTTACCCCTTGGGGACAGGGGATACAATGAGCAGTTCTTC; CDR3 protein: CASSLPLGDRGYNEQFF
D gene: .; J gene: TRBJ2-3; V gene: TRBV7-8; clone size: few; CDR3 DNA: TGTGCCAGCAGCTCTAACGACAGGCACAACACAGATACGCAGTATTTT; CDR3 protein: CASSSNDRHNTDTQYF
D gene: .; J gene: TRBJ1-2; V gene: TRBV10-3; clone size: .; CDR3 DNA: TGTGCCATCAGTGGGGCGGCTAACTATGGCTACACCTTC; CDR3 protein: CAISGAANYGYTF
D gene: .; J gene: TRBJ2-6; V gene: TRBV7-9; clone size: .; CDR3 DNA: TGTGCCACCCCAATAGCTATTCACAACGTCCTGACTTTC; CDR3 protein: CATPIAIHNVLTF
D gene: .; J gene: TRBJ2-5; V gene: TRBV20-1; clone size: many; CDR3 DNA: TGCAGTGCTAGAGGTCACCTAGGGGAGACCCAGTACTTC; CDR3 protein: CSARGHLGETQYF
D gene: .; J gene: TRBJ2-7; V gene: TRBV20-1; clone size: few; CDR3 DNA: TGCAGTGCTTCGACAAGGACGGCGCTCTACGAGCAGTACTTC; CDR3 protein: CSASTRTALYEQYF
D gene: .; J gene: TRBJ2-5; V gene: TRBV19; clone size: few; CDR3 DNA: TGTGCCAGTAGTATAGATCAGATGGGACAAGAGACCCAGTACTTC; CDR3 protein: CASSIDQMGQETQYF
D gene: .; J gene: TRBJ2-2; V gene: TRBV5-1; clone size: few; CDR3 DNA: TGCGCCAGCAGCTTGCCCGACAGCCGATCATCCGGGGAGCTGTTTTTT; CDR3 protein: CASSLPDSRSSGELFF
D gene: TRBD1; J gene: TRBJ1-1; V gene: TRBV7-2; clone size: few; CDR3 DNA: TGTGCCAGCAGCTCTATAGGACAGGGAGGGACTGAAGCTTTCTTT; CDR3 protein: CASSSIGQGGTEAFF